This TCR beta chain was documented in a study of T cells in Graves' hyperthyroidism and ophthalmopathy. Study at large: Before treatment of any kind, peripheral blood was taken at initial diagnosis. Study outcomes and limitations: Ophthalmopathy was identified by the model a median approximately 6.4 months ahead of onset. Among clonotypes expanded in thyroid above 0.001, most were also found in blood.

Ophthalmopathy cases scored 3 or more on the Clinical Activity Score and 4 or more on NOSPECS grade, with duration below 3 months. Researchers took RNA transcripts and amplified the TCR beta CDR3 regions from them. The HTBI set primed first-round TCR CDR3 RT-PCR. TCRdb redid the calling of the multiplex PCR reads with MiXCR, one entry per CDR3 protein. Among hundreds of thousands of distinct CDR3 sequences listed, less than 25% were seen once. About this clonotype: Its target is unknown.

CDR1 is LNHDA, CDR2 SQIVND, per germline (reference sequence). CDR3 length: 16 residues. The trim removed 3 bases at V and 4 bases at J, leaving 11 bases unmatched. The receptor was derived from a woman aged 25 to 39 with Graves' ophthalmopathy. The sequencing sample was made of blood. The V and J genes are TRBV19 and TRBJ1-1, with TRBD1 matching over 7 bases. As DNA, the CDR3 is TGTGCCAGTAGTATTGGGGCACAGGGGTTGGGCACTGAAGCTTTCTTT. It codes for CASSIGAQGLGTEAFF.